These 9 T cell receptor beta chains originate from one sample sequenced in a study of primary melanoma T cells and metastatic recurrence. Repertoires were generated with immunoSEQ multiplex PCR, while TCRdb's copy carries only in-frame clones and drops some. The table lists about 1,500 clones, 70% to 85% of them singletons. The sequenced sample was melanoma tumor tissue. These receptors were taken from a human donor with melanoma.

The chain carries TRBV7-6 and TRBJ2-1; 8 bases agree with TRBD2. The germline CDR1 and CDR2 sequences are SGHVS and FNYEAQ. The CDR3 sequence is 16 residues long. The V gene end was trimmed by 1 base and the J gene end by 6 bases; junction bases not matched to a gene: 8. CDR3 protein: CASSLEPGLVLNEQFF. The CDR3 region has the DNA TGTGCCAGCAGCTTAGAGCCGGGACTAGTTCTCAATGAGCAGTTCTTC.

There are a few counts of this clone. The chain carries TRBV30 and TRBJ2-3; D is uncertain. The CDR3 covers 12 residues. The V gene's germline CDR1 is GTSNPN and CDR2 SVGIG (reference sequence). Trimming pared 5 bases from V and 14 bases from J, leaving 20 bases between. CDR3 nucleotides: TGTGCCTGGGATGGACGAGGACCCGGCCGGTATTTT. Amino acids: CAWDGRGPGRYF.

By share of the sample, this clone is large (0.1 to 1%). CDR3 DNA: TGTGCCAGCAGTCCCATCCATACCCGGGACGCATCACCCCTCCACTTT. This translates into CASSPIHTRDASPLHF. The V call is TRBV6-8, the J call TRBJ1-6; TRBD1 is a possible D gene (5 bases). Trimming stripped 5 bases from V and 10 bases from J, with 21 bases between. This CDR3 has 16 residues. Germline values: CDR1 MNHGY, CDR2 SAAAGT.

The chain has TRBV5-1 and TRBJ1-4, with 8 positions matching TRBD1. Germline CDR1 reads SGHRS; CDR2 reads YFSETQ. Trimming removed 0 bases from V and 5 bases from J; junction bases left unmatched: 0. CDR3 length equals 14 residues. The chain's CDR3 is CASSLDRGNEKLFF. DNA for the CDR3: TGCGCCAGCAGCTTGGACAGGGGGAATGAAAAACTGTTTTTT.

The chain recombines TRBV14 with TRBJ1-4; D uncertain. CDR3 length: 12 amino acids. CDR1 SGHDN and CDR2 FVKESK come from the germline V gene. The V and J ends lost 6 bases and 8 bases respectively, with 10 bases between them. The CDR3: CASRQAGEKLFF. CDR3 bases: TGTGCCAGCAGGCAGGCGGGGGAAAAACTGTTTTTT.

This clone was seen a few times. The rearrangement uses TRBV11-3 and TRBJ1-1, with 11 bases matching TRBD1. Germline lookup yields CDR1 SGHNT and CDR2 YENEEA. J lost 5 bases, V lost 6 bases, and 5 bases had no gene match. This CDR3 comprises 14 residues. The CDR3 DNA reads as TGTGCCAGCAGGTATGGACAGGGGGCAACTGAAGCTTTCTTT. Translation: CASRYGQGATEAFF.

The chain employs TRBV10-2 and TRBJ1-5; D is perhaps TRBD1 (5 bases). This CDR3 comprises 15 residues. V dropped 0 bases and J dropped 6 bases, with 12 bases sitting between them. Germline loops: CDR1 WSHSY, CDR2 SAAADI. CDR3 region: CASSESGRVRQPQHF. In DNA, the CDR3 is TGCGCCAGCAGTGAGTCCGGCAGGGTTCGTCAGCCCCAGCATTTT.

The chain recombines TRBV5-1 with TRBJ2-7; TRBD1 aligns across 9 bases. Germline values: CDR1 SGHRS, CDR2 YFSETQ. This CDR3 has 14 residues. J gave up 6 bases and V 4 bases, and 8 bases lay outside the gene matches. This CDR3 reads CASSQGQGFSEQYF. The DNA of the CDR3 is TGCGCCAGCAGCCAGGGACAGGGTTTTAGCGAGCAGTACTTC.

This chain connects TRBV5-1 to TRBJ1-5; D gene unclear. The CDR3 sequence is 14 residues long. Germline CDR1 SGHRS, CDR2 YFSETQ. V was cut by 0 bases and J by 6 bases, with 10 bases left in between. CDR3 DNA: TGCGCCAGCAGCTTGGAAGGGAAAGGTCAGCCCCAGCATTTT. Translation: CASSLEGKGQPQHF.